The entry that follows covers one T cell receptor beta chain sequence. The data originate from a study of blood T cell repertoires in COVID-19. Across the whole study: Italy, Spain and the United States were the sources of the convalescent and acute COVID-19 samples. Nucleic acid was either cDNA or gDNA, and it came from T cells, B-cell-depleted T cells, or PBMCs.

Germline assignment: CDR1 SGHTA and CDR2 FQGTGA. This CDR3 comprises 12 residues. Trimming shortened V by 2 bases and J by 8 bases, and 7 bases separated the two germline ends. Original methodology: Using reference gene primer amplification, nucleated cell counts were estimated. Only in-frame clones appear in the TCRdb table, and some are missing; sequencing was by immunoSEQ multiplex PCR. That table gives V, J and clone size, and the DNA gave D and trimming. The sample carries around 150,000 clones, around 85% recorded once. J is TRBJ2-1 and V is TRBV7-3, with D possibly being TRBD1 (6 bases). The sample taken for sequencing was peripheral blood. This sequence originates from a human donor with acute or convalescent COVID-19. The donor label of this sample is uncertain. The CDR3 region is CASSLSGDEQFF. CDR3 DNA: TGTGCCAGCAGCTTATCAGGGGATGAGCAGTTCTTC.